A selection of T cell receptor beta chains follows, all from one sample in a study of cytomegalovirus exposure and HLA in healthy donors. Generated by immunoSEQ multiplex PCR, the TCRdb table keeps only in-frame clones and is missing some. This table has some 170,000 clones, roughly 85% appearing once. Source material: PBMCs. The receptors shown here come from a man aged 35-49 years in good health and CMV-seropositive. Each CDR3 is given with its conserved first and last residue. The D gene is left open where the match is weak. Expanded clones are given a class, and other clones once, few, many or no size at all.

CASSLWAGANTIYF | TGTGCCAGCAGTTTATGGGCGGGAGCAAACACCATATATTTT | - | - | TRBJ1-3 | TRBV28
CASRWGKGQFLPGSNQPQHF | TGCGCCAGCCGGTGGGGTAAAGGACAGTTCCTACCCGGGAGCAATCAGCCCCAGCATTTT | - | - | TRBJ1-5 | TRBV5-1
CASSLQGKETQYF | TGTGCCAGCAGCCTACAGGGTAAAGAGACCCAGTACTTC | - | few | TRBJ2-5 | TRBV5-6
CASSLVPLASYEQYF | TGTGCCAGCAGTTTAGTGCCGCTGGCCTCCTACGAGCAGTACTTC | - | - | TRBJ2-7 | TRBV28
CASSRTGQGEQFF | TGTGCCAGCAGTAGGACGGGACAAGGTGAGCAGTTCTTC | - | - | TRBJ2-1 | TRBV2
CASSPGHSYEQYF | TGTGCCAGCAGTCCGGGACACTCCTACGAGCAGTACTTC | - | - | TRBJ2-7 | TRBV2
CASSATGVGELFF | TGTGCCAGCAGTGCGACAGGGGTCGGGGAGCTGTTTTTT | TRBD1 | - | TRBJ2-2 | TRBV28
CASSLGTSGRHEQYF | TGTGCCAGCAGCCTCGGGACTAGCGGGAGGCACGAGCAGTACTTC | TRBD2 | - | TRBJ2-7 | TRBV9
CASSRQGLETQYF | TGTGCCAGCAGCCGTCAGGGGTTGGAGACCCAGTACTTC | - | - | TRBJ2-5 | TRBV28
CATRLAGGNTGELFF | TGTGCCACGAGACTAGCGGGAGGAAACACCGGGGAGCTGTTTTTT | TRBD2 | - | TRBJ2-2 | TRBV10-3
CASSSDRANEKLFF | TGTGCCAGCAGTTCCGACAGGGCTAATGAAAAACTGTTTTTT | TRBD1 | - | TRBJ1-4 | TRBV27
CAWDGQGNTDTQYF | TGTGCTTGGGACGGTCAGGGAAACACAGATACGCAGTATTTT | - | once | TRBJ2-3 | TRBV30
CASSELAGGYTQYF | TGTGCCAGCAGTGAACTAGCGGGAGGATATACGCAGTATTTT | TRBD2 | - | TRBJ2-3 | TRBV2
CASRMDSRYSGNTIYF | TGTGCCAGCAGGATGGACAGTCGATACTCTGGAAACACCATATATTTT | - | - | TRBJ1-3 | TRBV2
CASSLQGTDQPQHF | TGCGCCAGCAGCTTACAGGGTACCGATCAGCCCCAGCATTTT | - | - | TRBJ1-5 | TRBV5-1
CASSTGGGSSYNEQFF | TGCGCCAGCAGCACCGGCGGGGGAAGCTCCTACAATGAGCAGTTCTTC | TRBD2 | - | TRBJ2-1 | TRBV5-1
CASGLDQDPGGPEQYF | TGTGCTAGTGGTTTGGACCAAGACCCGGGGGGGCCCGAGCAGTACTTC | TRBD2 | - | TRBJ2-7 | TRBV12-5
CASSYSAGGIAREQYF | TGTGCCAGCAGTTACTCAGCGGGCGGGATTGCGCGGGAGCAGTACTTC | - | - | TRBJ2-7 | TRBV6-5
CASSPRSGLAGVADTQYF | TGCGCCAGCAGCCCACGTTCGGGACTAGCGGGAGTCGCAGATACGCAGTATTTT | TRBD2 | once | TRBJ2-3 | TRBV5-1
CASSLEGAGGELFF | TGTGCCAGCAGCTTGGAGGGAGCGGGCGGGGAGCTGTTTTTT | - | once | TRBJ2-2 | TRBV5-4
CASSSSWGDTEAFF | TGCGCCAGCAGCTCCTCCTGGGGGGACACTGAAGCTTTCTTT | - | - | TRBJ1-1 | TRBV5-1
CASSQDMHRGGYTF | TGTGCCAGCAGCCAAGATATGCATAGAGGAGGCTACACCTTC | - | few | TRBJ1-2 | TRBV14